The clone carrying this TCR beta chain showed up just a few times. The ends were cut back, 3 bases at V and 5 bases at J, with 10 bases in the middle. Germline V gene lookup returns CDR1 MNHEY and CDR2 SVGEGT. This CDR3 comprises 13 residues. MiXCR, applied by TCRdb to the RT-PCR reads, yields one record per CDR3 protein. The sample has 7,300 or so distinct CDR3 sequences, about an eighth seen once. This record comes from a study of patients and donors after allogeneic stem cell transplantation. This clonotype was sampled from a human donor who was either an allogeneic HSCT recipient or a stem cell or donor lymphocyte infusion donor (not recorded which). It is not recorded whose cells these are; they may come from a transplant donor. The chain employs TRBV6-2 or TRBV6-3 and TRBJ1-1; the D is unclear. Sequenced sample: blood, either unsorted or a sorted T cell fraction (not recorded which). In DNA form, the CDR3 reads TGTGCCAGCAGTTATTGGGAGAGGACTGAAGCTTTCTTT. Its protein is CASSYWERTEAFF.